The T cell receptor (beta chain) described here comes from a study of OX40 agonist ivuxolimab in advanced cancers. TCRdb keeps only in-frame clones here, not all; method: immunoSEQ multiplex PCR. This table holds fewer than 45,000 clones, 85% found once. The CDR3 loop spans 13 amino acids. V shed 6 bases, J shed 6 bases, and the junction held 4 bases outside the gene matches. The germline V gene has CDR1 MDHEN and CDR2 SYDVKM. This chain uses TRBV28 with TRBJ2-2; 7 bases align to TRBD2. Sequenced material: CD4+ or CD8+ T cells sorted from blood, taken in a trial of the OX40 agonist ivuxolimab. The sequence derives from an adult with an advanced solid tumor such as melanoma, head and neck, liver or kidney cancer. The CDR3 bases are TGTGCCAGCAGCACTACTAGCGCCGGGGAGCTGTTTTTT. It is translated as CASSTTSAGELFF.